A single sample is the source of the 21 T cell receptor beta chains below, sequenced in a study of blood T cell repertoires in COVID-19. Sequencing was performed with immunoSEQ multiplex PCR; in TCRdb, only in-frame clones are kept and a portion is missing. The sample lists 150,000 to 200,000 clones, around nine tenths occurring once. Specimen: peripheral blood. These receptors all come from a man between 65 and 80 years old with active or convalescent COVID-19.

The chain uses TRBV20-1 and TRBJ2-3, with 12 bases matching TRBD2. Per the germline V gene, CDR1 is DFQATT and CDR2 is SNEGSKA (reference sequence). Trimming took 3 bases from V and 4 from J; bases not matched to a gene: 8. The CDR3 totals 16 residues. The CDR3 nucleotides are TGCAGTGCTAGTGGACTAGCGGGATCCCCCCCAGATACGCAGTATTTT. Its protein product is CSASGLAGSPPDTQYF.

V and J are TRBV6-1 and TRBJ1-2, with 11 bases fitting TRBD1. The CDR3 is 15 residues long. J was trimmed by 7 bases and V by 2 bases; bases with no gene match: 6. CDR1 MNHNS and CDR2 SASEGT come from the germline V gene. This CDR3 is CASSESPGQGAGYTF. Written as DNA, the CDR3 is TGTGCCAGCAGTGAATCCCCTGGACAGGGGGCTGGCTACACCTTC.

The CDR3 is CAWIAGTRHGELFF. CDR3 nucleotide sequence: TGTGCCTGGATAGCGGGGACGAGGCACGGGGAGCTGTTTTTT. The V gene is TRBV30, the J gene TRBJ2-2, with 8 positions matching TRBD2. CDR1 and CDR2 (germline): GTSNPN, SVGIG (reference sequence). V lost 4 bases, J lost 7 bases, and 8 bases stayed unmatched. This CDR3 comprises 14 residues.

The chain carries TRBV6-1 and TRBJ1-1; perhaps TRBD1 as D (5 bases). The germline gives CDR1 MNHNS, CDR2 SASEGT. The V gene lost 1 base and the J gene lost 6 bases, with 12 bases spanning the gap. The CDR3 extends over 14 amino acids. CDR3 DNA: TGTGCCAGCAGTGAAGTTGGCAGGGAGGCTGAAGCTTTCTTT. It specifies CASSEVGREAEAFF.

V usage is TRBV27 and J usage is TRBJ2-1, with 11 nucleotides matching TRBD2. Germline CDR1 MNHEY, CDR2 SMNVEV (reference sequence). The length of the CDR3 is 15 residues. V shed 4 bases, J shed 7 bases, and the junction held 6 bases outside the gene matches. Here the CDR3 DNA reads TGTGCCAGCAGTTCCGGGACTAGCGGACCAAATGAGCAGTTCTTC. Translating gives CASSSGTSGPNEQFF.

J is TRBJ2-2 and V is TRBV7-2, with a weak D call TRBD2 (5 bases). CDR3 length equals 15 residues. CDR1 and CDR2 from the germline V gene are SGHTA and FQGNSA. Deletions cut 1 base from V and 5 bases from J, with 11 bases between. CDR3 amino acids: CASSLGLTSTGELFF. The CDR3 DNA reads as TGTGCCAGCAGCTTAGGCCTTACTAGTACCGGGGAGCTGTTTTTT.

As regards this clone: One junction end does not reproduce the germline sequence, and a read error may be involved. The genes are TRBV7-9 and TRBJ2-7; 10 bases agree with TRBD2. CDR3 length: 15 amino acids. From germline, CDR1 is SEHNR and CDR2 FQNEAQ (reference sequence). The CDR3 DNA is TGTGCCAGCAGCTTAGGACTAGCGGGCTCCCACGAGCAGTACTTC. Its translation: CASSLGLAGSHEQYF.

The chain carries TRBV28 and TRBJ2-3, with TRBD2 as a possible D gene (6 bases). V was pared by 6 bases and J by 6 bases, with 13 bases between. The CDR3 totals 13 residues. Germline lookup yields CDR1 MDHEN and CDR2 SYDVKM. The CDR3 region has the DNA TGTGCCAGCAGCCTCGGACTACGGGATACGCAGTATTTT. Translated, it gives CASSLGLRDTQYF.

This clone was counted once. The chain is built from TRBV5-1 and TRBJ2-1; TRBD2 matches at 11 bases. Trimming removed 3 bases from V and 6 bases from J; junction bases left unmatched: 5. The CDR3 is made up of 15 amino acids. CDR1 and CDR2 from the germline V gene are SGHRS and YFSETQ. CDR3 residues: CASSSLAGGTNEQFF. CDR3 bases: TGCGCCAGCAGCTCCCTAGCGGGAGGCACCAATGAGCAGTTCTTC.

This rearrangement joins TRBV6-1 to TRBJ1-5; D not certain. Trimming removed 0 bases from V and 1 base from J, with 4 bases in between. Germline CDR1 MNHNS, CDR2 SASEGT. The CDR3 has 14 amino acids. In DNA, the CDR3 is TGTGCCAGCAGTGAAGCACGGAGCAATCAGCCCCAGCATTTT. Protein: CASSEARSNQPQHF.

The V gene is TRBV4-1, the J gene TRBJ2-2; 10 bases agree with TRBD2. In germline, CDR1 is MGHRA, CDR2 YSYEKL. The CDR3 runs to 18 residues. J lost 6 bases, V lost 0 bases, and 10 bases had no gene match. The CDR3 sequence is CASSQDGVAGGYAGELFF. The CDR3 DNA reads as TGCGCCAGCAGCCAAGATGGAGTAGCGGGAGGATACGCCGGGGAGCTGTTTTTT.

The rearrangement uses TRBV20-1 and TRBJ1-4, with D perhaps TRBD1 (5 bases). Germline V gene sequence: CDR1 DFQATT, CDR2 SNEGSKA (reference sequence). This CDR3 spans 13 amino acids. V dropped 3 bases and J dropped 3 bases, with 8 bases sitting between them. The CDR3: CSASGAPNEKLFF. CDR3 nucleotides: TGCAGTGCTAGTGGGGCCCCTAATGAAAAACTGTTTTTT.

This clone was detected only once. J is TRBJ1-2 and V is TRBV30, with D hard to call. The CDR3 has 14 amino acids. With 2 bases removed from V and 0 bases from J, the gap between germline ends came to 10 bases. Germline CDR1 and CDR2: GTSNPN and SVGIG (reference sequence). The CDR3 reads CAWSSDTSNYGYTF. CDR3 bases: TGTGCCTGGAGTTCAGATACCTCTAACTATGGCTACACCTTC.

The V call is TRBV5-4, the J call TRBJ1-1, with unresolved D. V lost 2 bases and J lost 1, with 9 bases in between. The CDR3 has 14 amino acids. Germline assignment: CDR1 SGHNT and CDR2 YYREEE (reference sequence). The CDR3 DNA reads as TGTGCCAGCAGCTTAGCGGACCGGAACACTGAAGCTTTCTTT. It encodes CASSLADRNTEAFF. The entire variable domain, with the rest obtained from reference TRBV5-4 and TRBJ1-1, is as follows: ETGVTQSPTHLIKTRGQQVTLRCSSQSGHNTVSWYQQALGQGPQFIFQYYREEENGRGNFPPRFSGLQFPNYSSELNVNALELDDSALYLCASSLADRNTEAFFGQGTRLTVV.

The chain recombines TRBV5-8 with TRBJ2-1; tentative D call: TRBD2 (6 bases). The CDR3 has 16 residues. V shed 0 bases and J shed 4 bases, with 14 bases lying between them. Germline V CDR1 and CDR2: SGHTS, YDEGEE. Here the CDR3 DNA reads TGTGCCAGCAGCTTGGCGGCTAGCGTTTCATACAATGAGCAGTTCTTC. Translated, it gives CASSLAASVSYNEQFF. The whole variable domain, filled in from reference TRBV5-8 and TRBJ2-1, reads EAGVTQSPTHLIKTRGQQATLRCSPISGHTSVYWYQQALGLGLQFLLWYDEGEERNRGNFPPRFSGRQFPNYSSELNVNALELEDSALYLCASSLAASVSYNEQFFGPGTRLTVL.

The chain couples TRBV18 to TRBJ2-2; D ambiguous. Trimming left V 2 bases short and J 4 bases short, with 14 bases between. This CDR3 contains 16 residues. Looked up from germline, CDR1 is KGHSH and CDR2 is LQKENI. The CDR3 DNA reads TGTGCCAGCTCACCAGCGACTTCCCCAAGCACCGGGGAGCTGTTTTTT. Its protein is CASSPATSPSTGELFF.

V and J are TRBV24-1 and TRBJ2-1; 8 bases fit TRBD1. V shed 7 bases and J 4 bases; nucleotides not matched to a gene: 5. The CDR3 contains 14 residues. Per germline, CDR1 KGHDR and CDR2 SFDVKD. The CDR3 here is CATSPRQGYNEQFF. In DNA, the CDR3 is TGTGCCACCAGCCCAAGACAGGGGTACAATGAGCAGTTCTTC.

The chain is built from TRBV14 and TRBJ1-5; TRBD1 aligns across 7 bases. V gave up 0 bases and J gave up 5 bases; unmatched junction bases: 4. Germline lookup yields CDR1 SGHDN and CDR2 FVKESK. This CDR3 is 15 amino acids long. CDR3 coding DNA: TGTGCCAGCAGCCAAGAACAAGGGGGCGATCAGCCCCAGCATTTT. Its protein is CASSQEQGGDQPQHF.

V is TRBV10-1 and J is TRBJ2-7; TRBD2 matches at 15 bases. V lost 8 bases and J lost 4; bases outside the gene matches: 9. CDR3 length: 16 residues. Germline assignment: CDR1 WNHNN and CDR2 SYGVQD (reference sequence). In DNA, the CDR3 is TGCGCCAGCGCTACTGGGACTAGCGGGAGGTATTACGAGCAGTACTTC. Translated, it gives CASATGTSGRYYEQYF.

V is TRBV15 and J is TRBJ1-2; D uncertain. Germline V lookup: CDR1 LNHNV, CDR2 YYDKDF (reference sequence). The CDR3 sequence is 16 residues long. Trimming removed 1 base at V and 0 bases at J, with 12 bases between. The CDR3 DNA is TGTGCCACCAGCAGAGCCCCAGGAAGGACTAACTATGGCTACACCTTC. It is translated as CATSRAPGRTNYGYTF.

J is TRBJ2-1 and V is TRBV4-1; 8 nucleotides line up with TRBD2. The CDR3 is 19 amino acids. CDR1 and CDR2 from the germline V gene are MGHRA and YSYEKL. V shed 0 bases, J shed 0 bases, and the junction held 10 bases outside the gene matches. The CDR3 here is CASSQDLLAGRSSYNEQFF. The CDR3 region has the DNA TGCGCCAGCAGCCAAGATCTGTTAGCGGGACGTAGCTCCTACAATGAGCAGTTCTTC.